This TCR beta chain was obtained from a study of blood T cell repertoires in COVID-19 (TCRdb year 2020). For context, the study as a whole: Samples from collaborators originated in the United States, Italy and Spain and spanned both the acute and convalescent phases of COVID-19. The prospective study material was composed of cDNA or gDNA derived from T cells, B-cell-depleted T cells, or PBMCs. Deeply sampled blood TCRbeta repertoires from subjects exposed to, actively infected with, or recovered from COVID-19 were included in the dataset. The repertoires were made available in a free public database intended to serve as a resource for research on the immune response to SARS-CoV-2. The samples were drawn from the first 160 participants of the ongoing ImmuneRACE study and from 1,254 subjects provided by 6 global collaborators. The sample metadata nearly always contained a de-identified subject ID, COVID-19 status, age in years and sex. Where available, HLA class I and class II types were obtained from metadata supplied by the sample provider rather than from assay-based typing. Points the paper makes about the study in general: The quantity of clinical and demographic metadata differed by source and by participant and was supplied without curation.

To note about this clone: Which antigen it targets is not known. One base away there is no much larger clone; base qualities are not given.

TCRbeta CDR3 regions were amplified from genomic DNA by means of the immunoSEQ Assay, a bias-controlled multiplex PCR. Per the authors' processing: Within the assay, amplification of reference gene primers was used to estimate how many nucleated cells each sample contained. To quantify the absolute abundance of each unique TCRbeta CDR3 rearrangement, sequence reads were collapsed and filtered. For each sample, productive Simpson clonality was calculated by taking the square root of Simpson's diversity index across productive rearrangements. Drawn from immuneACCESS, this table holds only the in-frame rearrangements with V and J called that TCRdb kept. Clones are partly lost; checked studies trace under half to an unresolved V gene and leave the rest unexplained. V and J calls plus clone size are reproduced from that table; the DNA served to infer D and trimming. In all, the sample holds 150,000 or so clones, and about nine tenths of those were seen once. About 4.1% of the sample is taken by the ten largest.

The germline V gene specifies SNHLY as CDR1 and FYNNEI as CDR2. The CDR3 has 14 amino acids, counting the end cysteine and phenylalanine. The read is trimmed to its CDR3 DNA, 42 bases read in frame from base 1. V has 6 bases trimmed and J has 3 bases trimmed; junction bases matching no gene number 7. In the prospective study, participants were roughly 18 to 95 years old, resided in 24 geographic areas of the United States, and were enrolled through a virtual design. In the prospective study, cohorts were assigned on the basis of participant-reported clinical history obtained from a screening survey and a study questionnaire. Exposed participants had been in contact, within 2 weeks of entering the study, with a person who had a PCR-confirmed or clinician-diagnosed case of COVID-19. Each participant in the prospective study had whole blood, serum and a nasopharyngeal or oropharyngeal swab collected by mobile phlebotomists. Additional blood draws and questionnaires over an approximately two-month period could optionally be provided by prospective study participants. Blood samples from the prospective study were shipped frozen or at room temperature prior to DNA extraction.

The receptor's source is a woman in her 40s who had been exposed to COVID-19. The rearrangement combines TRBV2 with TRBJ1-2, and TRBD1 matches 7 of the central bases. The sequenced sample consisted of PBMCs or T cells enriched from blood (not recorded which). DNA sequence: TGTGCCAGCAGAATGACAGGGAACGACTATGGCTACACCTTC. The translation is CASRMTGNDYGYTF.